These T cell receptor beta chains were read from a single sample in a study of T cells in tumors after PD-1 blockade. TCRdb's table, derived via immunoSEQ multiplex PCR, lists solely in-frame clones and lacks some. The sample lists approximately 47,000 clones, 79% occurring once. The input for sequencing was PBMCs, taken before anti-PD-1 therapy. These TCRs come from a human donor with advanced basal cell or squamous cell carcinoma (not recorded which). CDR3s include the opening cysteine and the closing phenylalanine or tryptophan. The D gene is left open where the match is weak. Clone sizes are given selectively: once, few, many, or a class where the clone is expanded.

few	TRBJ2-2	TRBV18	TRBD1	CASSLEGQGHNTGELFF	TGTGCCAGCTCACTTGAAGGACAGGGCCATAACACCGGGGAGCTGTTTTTT
.	TRBJ2-5	TRBV24-1	.	CATSDFPGTAPWRRETQYF	TGTGCCACCAGTGATTTCCCCGGGACCGCACCTTGGCGTAGAGAGACCCAGTACTTC
.	TRBJ1-2	TRBV19	.	CASSSFNYGYTF	TGTGCCAGTAGTAGCTTTAACTATGGCTACACCTTC
.	TRBJ2-3	TRBV6-6	TRBD2	CASKERGLGTDTQYF	TGTGCCAGCAAAGAGCGGGGGCTGGGCACAGATACGCAGTATTTT
.	TRBJ1-5	TRBV29-1	TRBD1	CSVTGTDAVTQHF	TGCAGCGTAACCGGGACAGATGCAGTGACCCAGCATTTT
.	TRBJ2-1	TRBV5-1	TRBD1	CASSLAPGTGVAYNEQFF	TGCGCCAGCAGCTTGGCTCCCGGGACAGGGGTTGCCTACAATGAGCAGTTCTTC
.	TRBJ2-2	TRBV5-8	TRBD1	CASSQRQGNTGELFF	TGTGCCAGCAGCCAACGACAGGGGAACACCGGGGAGCTGTTTTTT
.	TRBJ2-1	TRBV11-3	.	CASSFEGTTYNEQFF	TGTGCCAGCAGCTTTGAAGGAACCACCTACAATGAGCAGTTCTTC
.	TRBJ1-5	TRBV21-1	.	CASSRGDGQPQHF	TGTGCCAGCAGCAGGGGTGACGGTCAGCCCCAGCATTTT
.	TRBJ1-2	TRBV5-6	.	CASSLAEGGKDGYTF	TGTGCCAGCAGCTTGGCGGAGGGAGGAAAGGATGGCTACACCTTC
.	TRBJ2-3	TRBV2	TRBD1	CAVGQGPDTQYF	TGTGCCGTAGGACAGGGTCCAGATACGCAGTATTTT
.	TRBJ1-6	TRBV6-2/TRBV6-3	.	CASTPARDNYNSPLHF	TGTGCCAGCACCCCAGCTCGGGACAATTATAATTCACCCCTCCACTTT
.	TRBJ2-3	TRBV9	.	CASSLSAGGVTDTQYF	TGTGCCAGCAGCCTGTCCGCCGGTGGGGTCACAGATACGCAGTATTTT
few	TRBJ1-6	TRBV2	.	CASEGSYNSPLHF	TGTGCCAGCGAGGGGTCCTATAATTCACCCCTCCACTTT
.	TRBJ1-6	TRBV2	.	CAIQSSYNSPLHF	TGTGCCATACAGAGCTCCTATAATTCACCCCTCCACTTT
.	TRBJ2-1	TRBV6-4	.	CASSDSETGEQFF	TGTGCCAGCAGTGACTCGGAGACTGGTGAGCAGTTCTTC
.	TRBJ1-2	TRBV5-1	.	CASSLGTGLNYGYTF	TGCGCCAGCAGCTTGGGAACGGGACTCAACTATGGCTACACCTTC
.	TRBJ2-2	TRBV2	TRBD2	CASSRLAGFSGELFF	TGTGCCAGCAGTCGACTAGCGGGATTCAGCGGGGAGCTGTTTTTT
few	TRBJ1-4	TRBV6-5	.	CASSPLTGAKLFF	TGTGCCAGCAGCCCGTTGACAGGTGCAAAACTGTTTTTT
.	TRBJ2-1	TRBV29-1	.	CSVEDPFGTSYNEQFF	TGCAGCGTTGAAGATCCTTTCGGGACTTCGTACAATGAGCAGTTCTTC
.	TRBJ2-7	TRBV6-5	.	CASSYYGTNAYEQYF	TGTGCCAGCAGTTACTACGGGACGAATGCCTACGAGCAGTACTTC
.	TRBJ1-1	TRBV9	TRBD1	CASSVTGQGILAEAFF	TGTGCCAGCAGCGTAACGGGACAGGGAATTCTGGCTGAAGCTTTCTTT